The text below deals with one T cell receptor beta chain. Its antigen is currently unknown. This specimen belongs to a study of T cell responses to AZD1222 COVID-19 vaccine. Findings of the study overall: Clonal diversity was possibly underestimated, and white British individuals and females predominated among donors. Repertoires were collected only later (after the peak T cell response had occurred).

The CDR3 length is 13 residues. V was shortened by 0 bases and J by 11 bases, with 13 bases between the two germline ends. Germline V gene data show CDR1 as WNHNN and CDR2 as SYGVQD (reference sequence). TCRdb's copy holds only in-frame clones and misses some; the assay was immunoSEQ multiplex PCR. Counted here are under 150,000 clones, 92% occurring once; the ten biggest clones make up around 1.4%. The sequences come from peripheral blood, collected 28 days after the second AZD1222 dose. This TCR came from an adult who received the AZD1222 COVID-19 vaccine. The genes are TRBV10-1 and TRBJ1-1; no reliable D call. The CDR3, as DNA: TGCGCCAGCAGTGAGTCCTACTCACAAAGGGCTTTCTTT. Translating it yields CASSESYSQRAFF.